This TCR beta chain was identified during a study of blood T cell repertoires in COVID-19. For the study at large: Collection of acute and convalescent COVID-19 samples took place in the United States, Italy and Spain.

The CDR3 is 18 amino acids. As originally analysed: Estimation of nucleated cell counts was performed using reference gene primer amplification. Using immunoSEQ multiplex PCR, the repertoire was profiled, and TCRdb retains in-frame clones only, with some absent. The D gene and trimming were derived from the DNA, and the V and J assignments and clone size from that table. This table has some 48,000 clones, 83% appearing once. Sequencing was performed on peripheral blood. The chain recombines TRBV7-5 with TRBJ1-5; TRBD1 is the table's D call and was not checked against the DNA. TRBV7-5 is flagged as a pseudogene. The receptor was derived from a human donor in a cohort sampled during active COVID-19. The CDR3: CARSPLTGTPSSNQPQHF. CDR3 bases: TGTGCCAGAAGCCCCCTGACAGGGACACCATCGAGCAATCAGCCCCAGCATTTT.